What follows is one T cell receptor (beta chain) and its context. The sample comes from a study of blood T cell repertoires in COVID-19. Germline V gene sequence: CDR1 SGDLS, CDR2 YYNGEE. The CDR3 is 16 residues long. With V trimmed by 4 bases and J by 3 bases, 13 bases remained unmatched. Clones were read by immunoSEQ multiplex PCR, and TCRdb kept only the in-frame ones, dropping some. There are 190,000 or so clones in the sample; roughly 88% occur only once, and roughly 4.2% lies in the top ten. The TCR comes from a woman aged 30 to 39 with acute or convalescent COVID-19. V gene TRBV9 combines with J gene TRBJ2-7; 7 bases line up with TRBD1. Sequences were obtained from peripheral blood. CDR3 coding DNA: TGTGCCAGCAGCCAGGGCGCGACAGGGACCGGCTACGAGCAGTACTTC. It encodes CASSQGATGTGYEQYF.